This T cell receptor beta chain came from a study of OX40 agonist ivuxolimab in advanced cancers. Background for the entire study: The costimulatory receptor OX40 (CD134) was targeted by ivuxolimab, a fully human IgG2 agonistic monoclonal antibody. Partial responses were achieved by three dose-escalation patients, of whom one had hepatocellular carcinoma and two had cutaneous melanoma. Intravenous ivuxolimab was administered to patients every 2 weeks at six dose levels: 0.01, 0.1, 0.3, 1.5, 3 and 10 mg/kg. The point of sequencing TCRbeta in the periphery was to test whether ivuxolimab changed TCR sequence diversity and drove clonal T-cell expansion. A male proportion of roughly 85% and a mean age of roughly 58 years, ranging from roughly 23 to 79, were recorded for the dose-escalation cohort. The monotherapy dose-escalation portion (N ≈ 50 patients) of the phase I ivuxolimab trial is reported in the paper. Of the approximately 50 dose-escalation patients, hepatocellular carcinoma was present in roughly 19, melanoma in some 15, renal cell carcinoma in 9 and head and neck cancer in 9. Patients were allowed to have had prior anti-PD-1, anti-PD-L1 or anti-CTLA-4 therapy, and around 40% of the dose-escalation patients had previously received checkpoint inhibitors. Study-wide conclusions, independent of this receptor: At doses of 0.1 to 3.0 mg/kg, clonal expansion of both CD4+ and CD8+ blood T cells was observed from baseline to week 6. After ivuxolimab, more expanded clones were found on average in CD8+ T cells than in CD4+ T cells. In partial responders in the 0.1-3.0 mg/kg groups, normalized peripheral clonal expansion was found to be among the lowest, especially among CD8+ T cells. Low levels of normalized T-cell clonal expansion were also shown by some nonresponding patients. Antigen specificity was not determined for the clonally expanded peripheral T cells.

The CDR3 runs 16 amino acids, cysteine and phenylalanine included. Only CDR3 DNA is held: 48 bases, read in frame from base 1. Genomic DNA was isolated from the sorted cells so that the TCRbeta CDR3 region could be sequenced. TCRbeta CDR3 regions were sequenced using the immunoSEQ Assay. TCRdb took over this immuneACCESS table, retaining in-frame rearrangements with V and J assigned. Such tables are incomplete; in checked studies, under half of the missing clones stem from an unresolved V gene, and the remainder is unexplained. Counted in this sample were some 70,000 clones; around 90% of them appeared once. Approximately 1.2% of the sample lies in the top ten. With respect to this clone: Its antigen remains undetermined. No base quality values were provided; no much bigger clone lies one nucleotide off.

The trial excluded patients who had a history of autoimmune disease or were on systemic immunosuppression. Peripheral blood for TCR sequencing was drawn from every dose cohort at baseline, at cycle 4 day 1 and at cycle 7 day 1. The samples were drawn from a first-in-human, open-label, multicenter phase I dose-escalation trial of ivuxolimab. Adults with locally advanced or metastatic melanoma, renal cell, hepatocellular, or head and neck squamous cell carcinoma were enrolled in the trial. CD4+ and CD8+ T cells were sorted separately from peripheral blood before TCR sequencing. This receptor was taken from an adult with an advanced solid tumor such as melanoma, head and neck, liver or kidney cancer. This chain joins TRBV21-1 to TRBJ1-5; the table's D gene call, TRBD1, was not cross checked with the DNA. TRBV21-1 is a known pseudogene. Sequences were derived from CD4+ or CD8+ T cells sorted from blood, sampled in a trial of the OX40 agonist ivuxolimab. In nucleotides, the sequence is TGTGCCAGCAGCAAAGCGACAGGGTATAGCAATCAGCCCCAGCATTTT. This encodes CASSKATGYSNQPQHF.